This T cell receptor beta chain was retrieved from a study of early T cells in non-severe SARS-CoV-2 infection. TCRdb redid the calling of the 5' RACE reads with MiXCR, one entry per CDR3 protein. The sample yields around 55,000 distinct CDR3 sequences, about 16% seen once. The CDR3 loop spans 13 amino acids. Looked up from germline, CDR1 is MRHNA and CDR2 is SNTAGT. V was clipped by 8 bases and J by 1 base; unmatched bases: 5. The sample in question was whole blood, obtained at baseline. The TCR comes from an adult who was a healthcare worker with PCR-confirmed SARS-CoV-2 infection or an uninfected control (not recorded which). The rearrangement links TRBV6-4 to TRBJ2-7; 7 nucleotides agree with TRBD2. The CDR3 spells CASSPGGSYEQYF. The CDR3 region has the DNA TGTGCCAGCTCCCCGGGGGGATCCTACGAGCAGTACTTC.